The 15 T cell receptor beta chains reported below all come from one sample, sequenced in a study of blood T cell repertoires in COVID-19. Clones were sequenced by immunoSEQ multiplex PCR, and TCRdb holds only the in-frame ones, with some missing. The top ten hold just over 7% of the sample, which has 300,000 to 400,000 clones, 65% to 90% seen once. The sample comprised peripheral blood. The origin of the receptors is a human donor in a cohort sampled during active COVID-19.

The chain links TRBV9 to TRBJ2-3; TRBD2 agrees at 9 bases. The CDR3 contains 17 residues. CDR1 is SGDLS, CDR2 YYNGEE, per germline. J was trimmed by 9 bases and V by 0 bases; bases with no gene match: 14. The CDR3 is CASSVASGGPRSGTQYF. In nucleotides, the CDR3 is TGTGCCAGCAGCGTAGCCAGCGGGGGGCCCCGATCAGGAACGCAGTATTTT.

The chain links TRBV14 to TRBJ1-2; D is unclear. The CDR3 consists of 14 residues. CDR1 is SGHDN, CDR2 FVKESK, per germline. Between the trimmed V and J ends, which lost 4 bases and 8 bases, there was a span of 17 bases. The CDR3 loop reads CASSLWTVADGYTF. CDR3 DNA: TGTGCCAGCAGCCTCTGGACTGTGGCTGACGGCTACACCTTC.

The V call is TRBV5-1, the J call TRBJ2-7, with 11 positions matching TRBD1. Germline V gene data show CDR1 as SGHRS and CDR2 as YFSETQ. Losses at the gene ends were 2 bases for V and 3 bases for J; bases not matched to a gene: 1. The CDR3 extends over 14 amino acids. CDR3 coding DNA: TGCGCCAGCAGCTTCGGGACAGGGGGCTACGAGCAGTACTTC. Its protein product is CASSFGTGGYEQYF.

The genes are TRBV7-9 and TRBJ1-1; 9 bases fit TRBD1. The junction had 9 bases not matched to a gene; V was cut back by 6 bases and J by 7 bases. The CDR3 runs to 14 residues. CDR1 and CDR2 from the germline V gene are SEHNR and FQNEAQ (reference sequence). CDR3 protein: CASSTGTGYVEAFF. The CDR3 nucleotides read TGTGCCAGCAGTACCGGGACAGGGTATGTTGAAGCTTTCTTT.

The chain is built from TRBV5-5 and TRBJ2-1; D may be TRBD1 (6 bases). Trimming shortened V by 3 bases and J by 6 bases, and 19 bases separated the two germline ends. The germline CDR1 and CDR2 sequences are SGHKS and YYEKEE (reference sequence). The CDR3 consists of 16 residues. Here the CDR3 reads CASSSPTGMIANEQFF. CDR3 nucleotides: TGTGCCAGCAGCTCCCCTACAGGGATGATTGCCAATGAGCAGTTCTTC.

The chain couples TRBV28 to TRBJ2-1; 8 bases match TRBD2. V gave up 6 bases and J gave up 5 bases; unmatched junction bases: 12. This CDR3 is 16 amino acids long. Germline loops: CDR1 MDHEN, CDR2 SYDVKM. CDR3 nucleotides: TGTGCCAGCAGCCCCCCCTGGCGGGGGGCAAACAATGAGCAGTTCTTC. Its translation: CASSPPWRGANNEQFF.

The V call is TRBV5-6, the J call TRBJ1-4; D gene ambiguous. The CDR3 extends over 13 amino acids. The V and J ends lost 5 bases and 0 bases respectively, with 5 bases between them. Germline CDR1 SGHDT, CDR2 YYEEEE. The CDR3 here is CASSIPTNEKLFF. CDR3 in DNA: TGTGCCAGCAGTATTCCAACTAATGAAAAACTGTTTTTT.

The rearrangement uses TRBV10-3 and TRBJ1-2; 9 nucleotides line up with TRBD1. This CDR3 has 16 amino acids. After removal of 4 bases from V and 2 bases from J, the junction contained 8 bases not matched to a gene. The germline V gene encodes CDR1 ENHRY and CDR2 SYGVKD. In nucleotides, the CDR3 is TGTGCCATCAGTGCACACCGGGACAGGGCCAACTATGGCTACACCTTC. It yields the protein CAISAHRDRANYGYTF.

This chain joins TRBV5-4 and TRBJ2-3; D perhaps matches TRBD2 (5 bases). Germline V gives CDR1 SGHNT, CDR2 YYREEE (reference sequence). V lost 4 bases and J lost 6, with 12 bases in between. This CDR3 has 13 amino acids. CDR3 in amino acids: CASSGRVADTQYF. DNA for the CDR3: TGTGCCAGCAGCGGGAGAGTCGCGGATACGCAGTATTTT.

This chain connects TRBV24-1 to TRBJ1-4; D may be TRBD1 (6 bases). This CDR3 is built from 14 residues. CDR1 is KGHDR and CDR2 is SFDVKD in the germline V gene. V dropped 3 bases and J dropped 8 bases, with 12 bases sitting between them. This CDR3 reads CATSDGGGGEKLFF. The DNA of the CDR3 is TGTGCCACCAGTGATGGCGGGGGCGGGGAAAAACTGTTTTTT.

The V call is TRBV24-1, the J call TRBJ2-6, with D possibly being TRBD2 (6 bases). V dropped 4 bases and J dropped 4 bases, with 19 bases sitting between them. CDR3 length: 18 amino acids. From germline, CDR1 is KGHDR and CDR2 SFDVKD. The CDR3 nucleotides are TGTGCCACCAGTGACCCCCCGGGACTTATAGACGGGGCCAACGTCCTGACTTTC. It yields the protein CATSDPPGLIDGANVLTF.

CDR3 sequence: CASSLVGTGVRETQYF. The DNA for the CDR3 is TGTGCCAGCAGCTTAGTAGGGACAGGGGTTCGGGAGACCCAGTACTTC. This chain links TRBV7-6 with TRBJ2-5, with TRBD1 identical over 10 bases. Germline V gives CDR1 SGHVS, CDR2 FNYEAQ. Trimming took 1 base from V and 5 from J; bases not matched to a gene: 7. The CDR3 runs 16 residues.

The gene calls are TRBV5-1 and TRBJ1-2, with D perhaps matching TRBD1 (6 bases). V was shortened by 4 bases and J by 1 base, with 17 bases between the two germline ends. Germline V gene lookup returns CDR1 SGHRS and CDR2 YFSETQ. The CDR3 has 16 amino acids. The CDR3 sequence: CASSPDGQYVNYGYTF. For the CDR3, the DNA is TGCGCCAGCAGCCCCGACGGACAGTACGTTAACTATGGCTACACCTTC. Supplemented by reference TRBV5-1 and TRBJ1-2, the full variable domain reads KAGVTQTPRYLIKTRGQQVTLSCSPISGHRSVSWYQQTPGQGLQFLFEYFSETQRNKGNFPGRFSGRQFSNSRSEMNVSTLELGDSALYLCASSPDGQYVNYGYTFGSGTRLTVV.

This clone was counted only a few times. V usage is TRBV7-2 and J usage is TRBJ2-7; D is perhaps TRBD1 (5 bases). V lost 6 bases and J 4 bases, leaving 16 bases between the germline ends. The CDR3 totals 14 residues. The germline V gene has CDR1 SGHTA and CDR2 FQGNSA. Here the CDR3 DNA reads TGTGCCAGCAGTCCTAGGGGCAGTTGGTACGAGCAGTACTTC. As protein: CASSPRGSWYEQYF. The variable domain in full, with the rest retrieved from reference TRBV7-2 and TRBJ2-7, is GAGVSQSPSNKVTEKGKDVELRCDPISGHTALYWYRQSLGQGLEFLIYFQGNSAPDKSGLPSDRFSAERTGGSVSTLTIQRTQQEDSAVYLCASSPRGSWYEQYFGPGTRLTVT.

V gene TRBV6-5 combines with J gene TRBJ1-2; D is unresolved. Germline CDR1 MNHEY, CDR2 SVGAGI. Trimming pared 1 base from V and 3 bases from J, leaving 15 bases between. The CDR3 covers 16 residues. The CDR3 loop is CASSYFQPRGDYGYTF. In DNA form, the CDR3 reads TGTGCCAGCAGTTACTTCCAGCCTCGGGGTGACTATGGCTACACCTTC.